This TCR beta chain originates from a study of blood T cell repertoires in COVID-19. Overall study: Samples came from the United States, Italy and Spain, spanning acute and convalescent COVID-19.

Original methodology: It was from reference gene primer amplification that nucleated cell counts were estimated. Libraries were prepared by immunoSEQ multiplex PCR; TCRdb keeps only in-frame clonotypes and omits some of them. For V, J and clone size, that table is used; D and trimming come from the DNA. The table lists 100,000 to 150,000 clones, approximately 85% of them singletons. Germline V gives CDR1 SEHNR, CDR2 FQNEAQ (reference sequence). This CDR3 is built from 13 residues. V was clipped by 4 bases and J by 2 bases; unmatched bases: 2. The V call is TRBV7-9, the J call TRBJ2-7; TRBD1 matches at 7 bases. The origin of this receptor is a human donor in a cohort sampled during active COVID-19. Sequenced material: peripheral blood. The CDR3 region has the DNA TGTGCCAGCAGCTACGACAGGGCCTACGAGCAGTACTTC. Translated, it gives CASSYDRAYEQYF. Combining the CDR3 with reference TRBV7-9 and TRBJ2-7 gives the whole variable domain DTGVSQNPRHKITKRGQNVTFRCDPISEHNRLYWYRQTLGQGPEFLTYFQNEAQLEKSRLLSDRFSAERPKGSFSTLEIQRTEQGDSAMYLCASSYDRAYEQYFGPGTRLTVT.